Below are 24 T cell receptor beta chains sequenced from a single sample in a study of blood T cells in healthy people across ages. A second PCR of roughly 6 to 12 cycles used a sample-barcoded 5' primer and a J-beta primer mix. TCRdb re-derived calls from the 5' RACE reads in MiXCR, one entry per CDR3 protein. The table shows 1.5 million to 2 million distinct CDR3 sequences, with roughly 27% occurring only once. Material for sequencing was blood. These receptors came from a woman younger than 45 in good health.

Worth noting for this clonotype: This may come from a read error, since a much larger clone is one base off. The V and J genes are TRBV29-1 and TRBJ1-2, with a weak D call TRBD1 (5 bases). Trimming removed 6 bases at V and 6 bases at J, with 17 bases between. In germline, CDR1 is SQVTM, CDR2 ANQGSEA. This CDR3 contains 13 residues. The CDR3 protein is CSVGQGSPDGYTF. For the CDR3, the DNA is TGCAGCGTCGGGCAGGGTTCTCCGGATGGCTACACCTTC.

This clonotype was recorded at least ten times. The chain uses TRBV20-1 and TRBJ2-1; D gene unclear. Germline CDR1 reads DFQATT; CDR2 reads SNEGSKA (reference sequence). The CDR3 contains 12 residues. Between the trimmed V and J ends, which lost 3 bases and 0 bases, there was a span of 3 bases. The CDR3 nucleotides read TGCAGTGCTAGGATCTCCTACAATGAGCAGTTCTTC. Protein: CSARISYNEQFF.

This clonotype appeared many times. In DNA, the CDR3 is TGCAGCGGACAGGGGTCTAATGAAAAACTGTTTTTT. Translation gives CSGQGSNEKLFF. The chain recombines TRBV29-1 with TRBJ1-4, with 8 bases lining up with TRBD1. CDR3 size: 12 residues. Germline-derived CDR1 and CDR2 are SQVTM and ANQGSEA. Unmatched junction bases numbered 1, after V lost 7 bases and J lost 3 bases.

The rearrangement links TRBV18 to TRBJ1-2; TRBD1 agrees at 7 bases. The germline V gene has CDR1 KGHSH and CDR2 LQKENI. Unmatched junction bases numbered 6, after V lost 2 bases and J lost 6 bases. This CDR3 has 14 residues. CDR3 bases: TGTGCCAGCTCACCAGGAGGGGGCAAAGATGGCTACACCTTC. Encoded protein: CASSPGGGKDGYTF.

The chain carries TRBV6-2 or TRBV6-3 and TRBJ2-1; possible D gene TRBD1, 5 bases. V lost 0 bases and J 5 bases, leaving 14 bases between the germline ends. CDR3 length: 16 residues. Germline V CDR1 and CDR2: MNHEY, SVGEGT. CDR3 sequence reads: CASSYSGREVNNEQFF. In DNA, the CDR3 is TGTGCCAGCAGTTACTCCGGCAGGGAAGTTAACAATGAGCAGTTCTTC.

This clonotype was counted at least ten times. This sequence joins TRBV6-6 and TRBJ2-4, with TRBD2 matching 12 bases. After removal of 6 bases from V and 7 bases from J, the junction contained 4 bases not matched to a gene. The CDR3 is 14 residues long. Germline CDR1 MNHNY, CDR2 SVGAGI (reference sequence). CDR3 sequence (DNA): TGTGCCAGCAGCCCTAGCGGGAGGGGGAACATTCAGTACTTC. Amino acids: CASSPSGRGNIQYF.

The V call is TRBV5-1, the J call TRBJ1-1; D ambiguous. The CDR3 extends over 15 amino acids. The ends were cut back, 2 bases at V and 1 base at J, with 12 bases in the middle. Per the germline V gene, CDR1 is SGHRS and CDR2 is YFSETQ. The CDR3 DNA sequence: TGCGCCAGCAGCTTAAGTTGGAGCCAGAACACTGAAGCTTTCTTT. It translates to CASSLSWSQNTEAFF.

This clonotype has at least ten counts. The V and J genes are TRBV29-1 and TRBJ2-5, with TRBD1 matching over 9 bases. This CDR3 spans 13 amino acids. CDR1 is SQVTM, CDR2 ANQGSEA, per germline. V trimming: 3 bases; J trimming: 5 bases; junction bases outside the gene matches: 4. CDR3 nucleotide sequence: TGCAGCGTTGAGAGGGACAGGGATGAGACCCAGTACTTC. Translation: CSVERDRDETQYF.

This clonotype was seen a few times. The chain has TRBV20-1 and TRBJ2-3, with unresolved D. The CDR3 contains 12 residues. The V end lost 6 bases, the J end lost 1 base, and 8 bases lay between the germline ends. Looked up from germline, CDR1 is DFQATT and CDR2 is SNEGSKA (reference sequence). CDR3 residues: CSAPARTDTQYF. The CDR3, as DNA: TGCAGTGCCCCCGCACGCACAGATACGCAGTATTTT.

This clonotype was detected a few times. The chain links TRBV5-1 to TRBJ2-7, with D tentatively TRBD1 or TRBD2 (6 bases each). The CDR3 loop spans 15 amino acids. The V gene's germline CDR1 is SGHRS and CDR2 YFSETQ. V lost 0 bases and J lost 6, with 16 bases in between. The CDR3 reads CASSLGWGAQVEQYF. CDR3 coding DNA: TGCGCCAGCAGCTTGGGATGGGGGGCGCAAGTCGAGCAGTACTTC. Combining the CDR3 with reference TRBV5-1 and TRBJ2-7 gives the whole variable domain KAGVTQTPRYLIKTRGQQVTLSCSPISGHRSVSWYQQTPGQGLQFLFEYFSETQRNKGNFPGRFSGRQFSNSRSEMNVSTLELGDSALYLCASSLGWGAQVEQYFGPGTRLTVT.

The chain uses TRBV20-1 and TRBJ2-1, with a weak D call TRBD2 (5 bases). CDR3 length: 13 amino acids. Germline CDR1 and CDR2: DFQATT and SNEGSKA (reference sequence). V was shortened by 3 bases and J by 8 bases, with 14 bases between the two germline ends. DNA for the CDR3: TGCAGTGCTAGCCCGCGACTAAACGATGAGCAGTTCTTC. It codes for CSASPRLNDEQFF.

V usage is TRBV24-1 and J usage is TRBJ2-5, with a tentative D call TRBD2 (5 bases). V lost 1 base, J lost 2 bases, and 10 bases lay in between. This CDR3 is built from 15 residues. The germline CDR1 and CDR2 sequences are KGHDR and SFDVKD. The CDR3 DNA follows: TGTGCCACCAGTGATTTCCGACGCGGGCAAGAGACCCAGTACTTC. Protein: CATSDFRRGQETQYF.

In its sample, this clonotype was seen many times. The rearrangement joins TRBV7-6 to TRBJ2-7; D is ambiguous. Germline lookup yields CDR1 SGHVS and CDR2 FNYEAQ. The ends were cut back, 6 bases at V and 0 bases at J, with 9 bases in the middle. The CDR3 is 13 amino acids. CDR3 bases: TGTGCCAGCAGTCCCCGGAACTCCTACGAGCAGTACTTC. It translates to CASSPRNSYEQYF.

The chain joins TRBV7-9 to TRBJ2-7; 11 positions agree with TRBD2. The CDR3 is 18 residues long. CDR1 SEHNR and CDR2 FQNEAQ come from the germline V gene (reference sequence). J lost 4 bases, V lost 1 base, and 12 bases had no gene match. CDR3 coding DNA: TGTGCCAGCAGCTTAGATTTTCTTTCGGGACTAGCGGCTTACGAGCAGTACTTC. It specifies CASSLDFLSGLAAYEQYF.

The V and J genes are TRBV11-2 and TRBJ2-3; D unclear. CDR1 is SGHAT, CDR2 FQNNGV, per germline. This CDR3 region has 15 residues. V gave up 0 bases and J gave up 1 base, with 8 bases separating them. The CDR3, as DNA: TGTGCCAGCAGCTTAGATGGGGAAGGCACAGATACGCAGTATTTT. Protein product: CASSLDGEGTDTQYF.

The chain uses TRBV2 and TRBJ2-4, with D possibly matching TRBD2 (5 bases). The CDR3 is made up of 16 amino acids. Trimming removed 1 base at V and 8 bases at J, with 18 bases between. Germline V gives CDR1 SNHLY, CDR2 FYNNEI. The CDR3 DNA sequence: TGTGCCAGCAGTGAAGGGGGAGAGGCCGGGGTAGACATTCAGTACTTC. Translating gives CASSEGGEAGVDIQYF.

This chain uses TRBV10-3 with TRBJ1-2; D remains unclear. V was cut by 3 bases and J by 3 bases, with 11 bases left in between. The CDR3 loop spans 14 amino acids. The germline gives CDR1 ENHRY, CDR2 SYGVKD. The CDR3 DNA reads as TGTGCCATCAGTGATTCGGGCTGGTACTATGGCTACACCTTC. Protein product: CAISDSGWYYGYTF.

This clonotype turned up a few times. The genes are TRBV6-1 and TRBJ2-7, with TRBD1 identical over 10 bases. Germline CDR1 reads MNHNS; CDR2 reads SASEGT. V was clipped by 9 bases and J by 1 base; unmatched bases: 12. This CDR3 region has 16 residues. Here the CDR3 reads CASPSGSGQGSYEQYF. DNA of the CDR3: TGTGCCAGTCCCTCCGGGTCGGGACAGGGGTCCTACGAGCAGTACTTC.

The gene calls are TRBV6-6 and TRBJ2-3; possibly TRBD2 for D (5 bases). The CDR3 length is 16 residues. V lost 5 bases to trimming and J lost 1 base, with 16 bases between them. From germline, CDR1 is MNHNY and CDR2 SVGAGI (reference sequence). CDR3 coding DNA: TGTGCCAGCAGTCATGGTCGTCGGGGTCGCACAGATACGCAGTATTTT. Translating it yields CASSHGRRGRTDTQYF.

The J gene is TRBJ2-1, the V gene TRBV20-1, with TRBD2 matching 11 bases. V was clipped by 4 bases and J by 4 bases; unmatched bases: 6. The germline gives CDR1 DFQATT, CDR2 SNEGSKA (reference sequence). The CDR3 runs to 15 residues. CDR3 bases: TGCAGTGCTACCAGTGTAGCGGGGGGGTACAATGAGCAGTTCTTC. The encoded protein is CSATSVAGGYNEQFF.

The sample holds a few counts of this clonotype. The CDR3 region has the DNA TGCGCCAGCAGCCTATCCGTAAACCAAGAGACCCAGTACTTC. It specifies CASSLSVNQETQYF. The rearrangement links TRBV5-1 to TRBJ2-5; D is unresolved. Looked up from germline, CDR1 is SGHRS and CDR2 is YFSETQ. The CDR3 consists of 14 residues. V was cut by 4 bases and J by 0 bases, with 10 bases left in between.

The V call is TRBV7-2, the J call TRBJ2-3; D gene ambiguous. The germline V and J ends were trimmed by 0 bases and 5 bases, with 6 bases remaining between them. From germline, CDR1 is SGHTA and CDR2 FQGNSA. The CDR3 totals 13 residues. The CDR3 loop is CASSLAHEDTQYF. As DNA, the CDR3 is TGTGCCAGCAGCTTAGCGCACGAAGATACGCAGTATTTT.

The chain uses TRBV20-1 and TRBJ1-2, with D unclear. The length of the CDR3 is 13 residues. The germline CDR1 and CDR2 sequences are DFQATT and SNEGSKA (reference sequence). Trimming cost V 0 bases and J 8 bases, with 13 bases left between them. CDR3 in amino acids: CSARETRRRGYTF. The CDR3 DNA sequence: TGCAGTGCTAGAGAGACCCGACGAAGGGGCTACACCTTC.

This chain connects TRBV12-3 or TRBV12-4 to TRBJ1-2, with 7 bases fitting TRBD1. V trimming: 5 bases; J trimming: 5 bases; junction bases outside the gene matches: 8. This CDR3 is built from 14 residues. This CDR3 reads CASSRADRPYGYTF. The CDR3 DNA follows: TGTGCCAGCAGTAGAGCGGACAGGCCGTATGGCTACACCTTC.